This T cell receptor (beta chain) came from a study of beta chain features in type 1 diabetes. This clone was recorded many times. Its specificity is unknown. Blood was drawn once from each donor into heparinised tubes. The draws averaged about 110 mL. The CDR3 contains 14 residues. The ends lost 6 bases at V and 7 bases at J; junction bases unmatched: 5. The V gene's germline CDR1 is SGHTA and CDR2 FQGNSA. Reverse transcribing all isolated RNA meant expressed TCRB transcripts were sequenced. Assay: immunoSEQ multiplex PCR; the TCRdb copy retains only in-frame clones and omits some. The table shows about 140,000 clones, with 6% to 7.5% occurring only once. Study outcomes and limitations: More deletions and fewer insertions at VDJ junctions were seen in type 1 diabetes patients. Patients showed naive, central memory and Treg TCRB repertoires that appeared more similar than those of healthy donors.

This sequence joins TRBV7-2 and TRBJ2-1; TRBD2 matches at 11 bases. Sequenced: central memory CD4+ T cells from blood. This receptor was identified in a woman aged 25 to 39 in good health. The CDR3 coding sequence is TGTGCCAGCAGGCCCCGACTAGCGGGGAATGAGCAGTTCTTC. It encodes CASRPRLAGNEQFF.